This T cell receptor (beta chain) was found in a study of identical twins. This clonotype occurred a few times. Each CDR3 protein gets one entry after TCRdb re-called the 5' RACE reads with MiXCR. The sample has roughly 480,000 distinct CDR3 sequences, roughly a quarter seen once. V dropped 1 base and J dropped 3 bases, with 7 bases sitting between them. The CDR3 is made up of 14 amino acids. CDR1 and CDR2 from the germline V gene are SEHNR and FQNEAQ (reference sequence). The same sample was also used in a study of T cells expressing NK-cell markers. That publication notes: It remained uncertain whether the expanded NKG2C+ T cell clones were specific for HCMV antigens.

The V and J genes are TRBV7-9 and TRBJ2-4; D is unresolved. Sequencing was done on a sample of CD4+ T cells sorted from blood. The sequence derives from a woman between 18 and 29 years old in good health. CDR3 sequence: CASSLETGKNIQYF. The CDR3 DNA sequence: TGTGCCAGCAGCTTAGAGACGGGCAAAAACATTCAGTACTTC. The full variable domain, completed using reference TRBV7-9 and TRBJ2-4, is DTGVSQNPRHKITKRGQNVTFRCDPISEHNRLYWYRQTLGQGPEFLTYFQNEAQLEKSRLLSDRFSAERPKGSFSTLEIQRTEQGDSAMYLCASSLETGKNIQYFGAGTRLSVL.